This TCR beta chain was captured by sequencing in a study of blood T cell repertoires in COVID-19. Study at large: Sites across the United States, Italy and Spain contributed samples from acute and convalescent COVID-19. From T cells, B-cell-depleted T cells, or PBMCs came the material, which was cDNA or gDNA.

Looked up from germline, CDR1 is SGHDT and CDR2 is YYEEEE. Deletions cut 4 bases from V and 0 bases from J, with 10 bases between. The CDR3 spans 15 residues. Here immunoSEQ multiplex PCR was the method, and the copy in TCRdb shows in-frame clones only, minus some. This sample yields a few hundred thousand clones, of which roughly 88% are seen a single time; 0.7% to 1% belongs to the top ten. This receptor was taken from a human donor with COVID-19, enrolled during active disease. The donor label of this sample is uncertain. Sequencing was carried out using peripheral blood. The chain has TRBV5-6 and TRBJ2-2; D possibly corresponds to TRBD1 (5 bases). In nucleotides, the CDR3 is TGTGCCAGCAGCACCCAGGGCGCGAACACCGGGGAGCTGTTTTTT. Protein: CASSTQGANTGELFF.